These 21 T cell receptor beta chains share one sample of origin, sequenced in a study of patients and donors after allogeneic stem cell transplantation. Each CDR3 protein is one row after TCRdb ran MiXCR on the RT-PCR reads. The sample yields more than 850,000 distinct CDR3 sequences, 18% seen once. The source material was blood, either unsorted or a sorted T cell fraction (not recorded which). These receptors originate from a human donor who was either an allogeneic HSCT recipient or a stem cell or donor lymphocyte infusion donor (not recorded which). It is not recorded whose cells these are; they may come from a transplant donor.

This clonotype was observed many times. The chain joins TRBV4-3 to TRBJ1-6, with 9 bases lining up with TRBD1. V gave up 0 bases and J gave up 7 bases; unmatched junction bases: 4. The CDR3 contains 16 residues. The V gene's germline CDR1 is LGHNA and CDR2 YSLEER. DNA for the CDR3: TGCGCCAGCAGCCAAGATGGCGGACAGGGGAATTCACCCCTCCACTTT. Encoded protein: CASSQDGGQGNSPLHF.

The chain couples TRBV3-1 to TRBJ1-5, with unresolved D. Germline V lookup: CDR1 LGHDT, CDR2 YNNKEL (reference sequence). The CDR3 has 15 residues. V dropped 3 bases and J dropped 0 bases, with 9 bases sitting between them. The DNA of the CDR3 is TGTGCCAGCAGCCATACTCGAGATAGCAATCAGCCCCAGCATTTT. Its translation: CASSHTRDSNQPQHF. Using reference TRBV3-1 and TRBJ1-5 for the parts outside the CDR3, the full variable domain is DTAVSQTPKYLVTQMGNDKSIKCEQNLGHDTMYWYKQDSKKFLKIMFSYNNKELIINETVPNRFSPKSPDKAHLNLHINSLELGDSAVYFCASSHTRDSNQPQHFGDGTRLSIL.

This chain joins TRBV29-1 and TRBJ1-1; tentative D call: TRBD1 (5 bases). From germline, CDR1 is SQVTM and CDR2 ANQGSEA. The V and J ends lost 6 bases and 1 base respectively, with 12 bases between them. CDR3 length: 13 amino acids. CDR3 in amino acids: CSVAGGTNTEAFF. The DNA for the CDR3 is TGCAGCGTCGCGGGCGGGACGAACACTGAAGCTTTCTTT. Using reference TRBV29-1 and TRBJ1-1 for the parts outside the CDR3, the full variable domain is SAVISQKPSRDICQRGTSLTIQCQVDSQVTMMFWYRQQPGQSLTLIATANQGSEATYESGFVIDKFPISRPNLTFSTLTVSNMSPEDSSIYLCSVAGGTNTEAFFGQGTRLTVV.

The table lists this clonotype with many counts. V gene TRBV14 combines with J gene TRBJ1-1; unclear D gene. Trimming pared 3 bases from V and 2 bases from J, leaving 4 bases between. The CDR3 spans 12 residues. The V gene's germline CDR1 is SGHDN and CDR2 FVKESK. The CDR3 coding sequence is TGTGCCAGCAGCCAGATTAACACTGAAGCTTTCTTT. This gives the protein CASSQINTEAFF.

CDR3 loop: CASSLRGTGSTEAFF. CDR3 in DNA: TGTGCCAGCAGCTTAAGGGGGACAGGGTCCACTGAAGCTTTCTTT. The chain recombines TRBV7-2 with TRBJ1-1; 9 bases are a match to TRBD1. V dropped 2 bases and J dropped 4; count of bases not matched to a gene: 5. The CDR3 has 15 amino acids. CDR1 is SGHTA and CDR2 is FQGNSA in the germline V gene.

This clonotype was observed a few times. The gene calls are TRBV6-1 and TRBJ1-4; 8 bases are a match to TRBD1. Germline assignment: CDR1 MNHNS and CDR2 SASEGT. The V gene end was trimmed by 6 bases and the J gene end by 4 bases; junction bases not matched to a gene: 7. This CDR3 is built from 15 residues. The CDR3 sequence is CASSQGALLNEKLFF. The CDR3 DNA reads TGTGCCAGCAGCCAGGGGGCCCTCCTTAATGAAAAACTGTTTTTT.

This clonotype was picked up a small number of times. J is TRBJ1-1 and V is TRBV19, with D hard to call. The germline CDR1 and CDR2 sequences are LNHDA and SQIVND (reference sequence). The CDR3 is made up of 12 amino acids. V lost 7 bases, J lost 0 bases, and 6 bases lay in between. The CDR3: CASIIVNTEAFF. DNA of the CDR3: TGTGCCAGTATAATCGTGAACACTGAAGCTTTCTTT.

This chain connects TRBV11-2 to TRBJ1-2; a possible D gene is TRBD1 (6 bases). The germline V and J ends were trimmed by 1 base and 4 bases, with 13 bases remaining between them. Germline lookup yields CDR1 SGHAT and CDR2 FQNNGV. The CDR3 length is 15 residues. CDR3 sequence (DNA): TGTGCCAGCAGCTTAGTGGGGGCAAGTGGCTATGGCTACACCTTC. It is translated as CASSLVGASGYGYTF. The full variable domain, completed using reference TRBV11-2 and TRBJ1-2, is EAGVAQSPRYKIIEKRQSVAFWCNPISGHATLYWYQQILGQGPKLLIQFQNNGVVDDSQLPKDRFSAERLKGVDSTLKIQPAKLEDSAVYLCASSLVGASGYGYTFGSGTRLTVV.

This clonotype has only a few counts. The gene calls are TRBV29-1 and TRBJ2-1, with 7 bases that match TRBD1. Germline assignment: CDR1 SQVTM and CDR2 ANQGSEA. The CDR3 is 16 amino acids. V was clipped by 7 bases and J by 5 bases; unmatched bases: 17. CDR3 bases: TGCAGCGAAGTGGGTTCCCCGGGACAGCCTAACAATGAGCAGTTCTTC. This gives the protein CSEVGSPGQPNNEQFF.

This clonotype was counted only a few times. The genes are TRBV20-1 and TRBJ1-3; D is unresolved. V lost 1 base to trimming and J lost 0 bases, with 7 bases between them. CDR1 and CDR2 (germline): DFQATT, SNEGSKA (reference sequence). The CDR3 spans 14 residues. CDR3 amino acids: CSARGARSGNTIYF. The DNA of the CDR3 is TGCAGTGCTAGAGGGGCCCGCTCTGGAAACACCATATATTTT.

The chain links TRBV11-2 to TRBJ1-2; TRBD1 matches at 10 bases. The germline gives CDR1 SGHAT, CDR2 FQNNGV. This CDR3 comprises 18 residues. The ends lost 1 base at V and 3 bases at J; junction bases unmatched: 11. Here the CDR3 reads CASSLGGGTGVFDYGYTF. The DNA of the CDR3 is TGTGCCAGCAGCTTAGGAGGGGGGACAGGGGTCTTTGACTATGGCTACACCTTC. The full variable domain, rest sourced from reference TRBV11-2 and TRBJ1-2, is EAGVAQSPRYKIIEKRQSVAFWCNPISGHATLYWYQQILGQGPKLLIQFQNNGVVDDSQLPKDRFSAERLKGVDSTLKIQPAKLEDSAVYLCASSLGGGTGVFDYGYTFGSGTRLTVV.

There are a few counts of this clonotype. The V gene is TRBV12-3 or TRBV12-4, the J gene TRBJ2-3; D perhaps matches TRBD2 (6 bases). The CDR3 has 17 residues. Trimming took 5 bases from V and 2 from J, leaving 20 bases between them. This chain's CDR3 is CASSTTRGLIFTDTQYF. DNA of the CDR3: TGTGCCAGCAGTACGACTAGGGGCCTCATATTCACAGATACGCAGTATTTT.

CDR3 sequence: CSAVGGGNGNTIYF. CDR3 DNA: TGCAGTGCTGTCGGGGGGGGGAATGGAAACACCATATATTTT. The genes are TRBV20-1 and TRBJ1-3; perhaps TRBD1 as D (5 bases). This CDR3 spans 14 amino acids. Trimming removed 5 bases from V and 3 bases from J, with 14 bases in between. The germline V gene encodes CDR1 DFQATT and CDR2 SNEGSKA (reference sequence).

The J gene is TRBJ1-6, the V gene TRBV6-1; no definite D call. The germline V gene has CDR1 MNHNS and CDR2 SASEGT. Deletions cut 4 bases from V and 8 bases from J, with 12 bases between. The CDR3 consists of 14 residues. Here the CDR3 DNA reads TGTGCCAGCAGTGTATTCTCCAACGATTCACCCCTCCACTTT. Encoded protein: CASSVFSNDSPLHF.

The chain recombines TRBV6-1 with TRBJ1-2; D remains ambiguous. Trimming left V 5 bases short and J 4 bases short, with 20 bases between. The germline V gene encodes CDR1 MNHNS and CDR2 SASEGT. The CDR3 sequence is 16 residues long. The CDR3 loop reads CASSLQPTSSVYGYTF. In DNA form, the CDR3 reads TGTGCCAGCAGTCTCCAGCCTACTTCTTCCGTCTATGGCTACACCTTC.

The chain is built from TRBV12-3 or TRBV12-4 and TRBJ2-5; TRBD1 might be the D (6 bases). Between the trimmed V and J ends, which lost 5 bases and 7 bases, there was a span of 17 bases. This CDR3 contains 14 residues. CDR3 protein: CASSHPGQMGTQYF. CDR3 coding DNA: TGTGCCAGCAGTCACCCGGGACAAATGGGGACCCAGTACTTC.

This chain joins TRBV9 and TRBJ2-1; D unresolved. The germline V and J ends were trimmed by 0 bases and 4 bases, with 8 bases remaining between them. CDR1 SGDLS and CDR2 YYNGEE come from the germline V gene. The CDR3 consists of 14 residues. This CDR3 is CASSVGPDYNEQFF. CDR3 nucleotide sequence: TGTGCCAGCAGCGTAGGTCCGGATTACAATGAGCAGTTCTTC.

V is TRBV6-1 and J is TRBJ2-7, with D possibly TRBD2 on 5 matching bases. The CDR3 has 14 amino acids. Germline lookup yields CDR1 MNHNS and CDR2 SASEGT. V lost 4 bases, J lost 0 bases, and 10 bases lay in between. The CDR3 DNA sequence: TGTGCCAGCAGTGCGGACTCGACCTCCTACGAGCAGTACTTC. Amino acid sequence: CASSADSTSYEQYF.

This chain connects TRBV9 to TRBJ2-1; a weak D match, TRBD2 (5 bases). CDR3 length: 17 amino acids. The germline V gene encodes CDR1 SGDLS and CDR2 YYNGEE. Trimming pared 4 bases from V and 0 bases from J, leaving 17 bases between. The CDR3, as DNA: TGTGCCAGCAGCCCGGTACCGGCGGGCAGCTCCTACAATGAGCAGTTCTTC. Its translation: CASSPVPAGSSYNEQFF.

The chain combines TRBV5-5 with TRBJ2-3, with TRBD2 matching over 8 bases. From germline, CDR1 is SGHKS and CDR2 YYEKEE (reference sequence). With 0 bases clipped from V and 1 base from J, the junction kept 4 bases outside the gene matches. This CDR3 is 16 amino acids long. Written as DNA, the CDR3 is TGTGCCAGCAGCTTGGCCAGCGGGGGACGCACAGATACGCAGTATTTT. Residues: CASSLASGGRTDTQYF.

The DNA of the CDR3 is TGCGCCAGCAGCCAACGACGCGCCAATGAGCAGTTCTTC. The encoded protein is CASSQRRANEQFF. The chain employs TRBV4-3 and TRBJ2-1, with D unresolved. This CDR3 comprises 13 residues. V dropped 2 bases and J dropped 6 bases, with 8 bases sitting between them. Germline V gives CDR1 LGHNA, CDR2 YSLEER.